The 30 T cell receptor beta chains reported below all come from one sample, sequenced in a study of T-cell memory formation after mild COVID-19. TCRdb re-called the 5' RACE reads with MiXCR, one entry per CDR3 protein. The sample records around 180,000 distinct CDR3 sequences, approximately 18% being singletons. Input material: PBMCs or a T cell subset sorted from them (not recorded which). The receptors were gathered from a man younger than 35 who had mild COVID-19 (a few samples of this study predate the infection). Cell type and time point are not known.

This CDR3 is CASSGAGVLNEQFF. DNA for the CDR3: TGTGCCAGCAGTGGGGCGGGGGTTCTCAATGAGCAGTTCTTC. The chain combines TRBV2 with TRBJ2-1; TRBD2 agrees at 7 bases. V trimming: 4 bases; J trimming: 6 bases; junction bases outside the gene matches: 6. This CDR3 spans 14 amino acids. The germline CDR1 and CDR2 sequences are SNHLY and FYNNEI.

The chain couples TRBV20-1 to TRBJ2-5; a possible D gene is TRBD1 (5 bases). Germline CDR1 is DFQATT and CDR2 is SNEGSKA (reference sequence). Trimming removed 0 bases from V and 5 bases from J, with 10 bases in between. This CDR3 comprises 13 residues. The DNA of the CDR3 is TGCAGTGCTAGAGATCAGGGATACGAGACCCAGTACTTC. The encoded protein is CSARDQGYETQYF.

The chain is built from TRBV7-2 and TRBJ1-5, with TRBD1 matching 9 bases. V gave up 5 bases and J gave up 5 bases; unmatched junction bases: 4. CDR3 length equals 14 residues. Germline values: CDR1 SGHTA, CDR2 FQGNSA. The CDR3 loop reads CASSMGDRDQPQHF. The CDR3 nucleotides read TGTGCCAGCAGCATGGGGGACAGGGATCAGCCCCAGCATTTT.

The chain recombines TRBV10-1 with TRBJ1-6; D possibly corresponds to TRBD1 (5 bases). CDR1 is WNHNN and CDR2 is SYGVQD in the germline V gene (reference sequence). The germline V and J ends were trimmed by 6 bases and 9 bases, with 18 bases remaining between them. The CDR3 has 15 residues. The CDR3 is CASSAARGEGSPLHF. The CDR3 DNA follows: TGCGCCAGCAGCGCCGCAAGGGGCGAGGGTTCACCCCTCCACTTT.

This clonotype occurred a few times. The CDR3 here is CASGMDTTPASPLHF. The CDR3 DNA sequence: TGTGCCAGCGGGATGGACACAACACCCGCATCACCCCTCCACTTT. J is TRBJ1-6 and V is TRBV6-5, with D possibly TRBD1 on 5 matching bases. V shed 8 bases and J shed 10 bases, with 21 bases lying between them. Germline V gene data show CDR1 as MNHEY and CDR2 as SVGAGI. The CDR3 has 15 residues.

The table lists this clonotype with many counts. Written as DNA, the CDR3 is TGCGCCAGCAGCCACATCACGGGACTAGCGGGGATTATCACCGGGGAGCTGTTTTTT. As protein: CASSHITGLAGIITGELFF. The chain uses TRBV4-3 and TRBJ2-2; 13 bases map to TRBD2. The V and J ends lost 3 bases and 4 bases, in that order; junction bases with no gene match: 11. The CDR3 runs 19 residues. Looked up from germline, CDR1 is LGHNA and CDR2 is YSLEER.

The V gene is TRBV7-8, the J gene TRBJ1-5, with D possibly being TRBD1 (6 bases). CDR1 and CDR2 from the germline V gene are SGHVS and FQNEAQ. This CDR3 region has 13 residues. Trimming shortened V by 7 bases and J by 7 bases, and 14 bases separated the two germline ends. The CDR3 region is CASTRGFDQPQHF. The DNA for the CDR3 is TGTGCCAGCACCAGGGGCTTCGACCAGCCCCAGCATTTT. Combining the CDR3 with reference TRBV7-8 and TRBJ1-5 gives the whole variable domain GAGVSQSPRYKVAKRGQDVALRCDPISGHVSLFWYQQALGQGPEFLTYFQNEAQLDKSGLPSDRFFAERPEGSVSTLKIQRTQQEDSAVYLCASTRGFDQPQHFGDGTRLSIL.

The chain employs TRBV30 and TRBJ2-3, with D possibly being TRBD1 (6 bases). V was pared by 0 bases and J by 8 bases, with 12 bases between. This CDR3 contains 13 residues. Germline V CDR1 and CDR2: GTSNPN, SVGIG (reference sequence). As DNA, the CDR3 is TGTGCCTGGAGTGTAGGGGGAGTCGGTACGCAGTATTTT. It translates to CAWSVGGVGTQYF. The whole variable domain, filled in from reference TRBV30 and TRBJ2-3, reads SQTIHQWPATLVQPVGSPLSLECTVEGTSNPNLYWYRQAAGRGLQLLFYSVGIGQISSEVPQNLSASRPQDRQFILSSKKLLLSDSGFYLCAWSVGGVGTQYFGPGTRLTVL.

This clonotype came up a few times. V gene TRBV11-2 combines with J gene TRBJ1-4, with 7 bases lining up with TRBD1. The length of the CDR3 is 15 residues. V was pared by 5 bases and J by 5 bases, with 8 bases of the junction left unmatched. The germline CDR1 and CDR2 sequences are SGHAT and FQNNGV. CDR3 loop: CASSPGRQGNEKLFF. Here the CDR3 DNA reads TGTGCCAGCAGCCCAGGAAGACAGGGAAATGAAAAACTGTTTTTT.

V and J are TRBV7-2 and TRBJ1-2, with D perhaps TRBD1 (5 bases). Germline CDR1 and CDR2: SGHTA and FQGNSA. The V gene lost 5 bases and the J gene lost 4 bases, with 14 bases spanning the gap. The CDR3 extends over 14 amino acids. The CDR3 here is CASSTMPGSYGYTF. CDR3 nucleotides: TGTGCCAGCAGCACCATGCCAGGGAGCTATGGCTACACCTTC.

Many counts were recorded for this clonotype. The chain links TRBV3-1 to TRBJ2-5; unclear D gene. This CDR3 has 14 amino acids. Per germline, CDR1 LGHDT and CDR2 YNNKEL (reference sequence). V dropped 4 bases and J dropped 1 base, with 10 bases sitting between them. The CDR3 DNA is TGTGCCAGCAGCCCTACTTGGATCCAAGAGACCCAGTACTTC. It codes for CASSPTWIQETQYF.

This clonotype was counted between two and nine times. The chain joins TRBV29-1 to TRBJ2-1; the match to TRBD2 covers 11 bases. CDR1 is SQVTM and CDR2 is ANQGSEA in the germline V gene. J gave up 9 bases and V 6 bases, and 4 bases lay outside the gene matches. The CDR3 runs 12 residues. DNA of the CDR3: TGCAGCGTAACTAGCGGGGGACCTGAGCAGTTCTTC. This sequence encodes CSVTSGGPEQFF.

The chain is built from TRBV7-2 and TRBJ2-5; 8 bases line up with TRBD1. The CDR3 spans 14 residues. CDR1 and CDR2 (germline): SGHTA, FQGNSA. Losses at the gene ends were 4 bases for V and 6 bases for J; bases not matched to a gene: 7. The CDR3 reads CASSSGQGAKTQYF. The CDR3 nucleotides read TGTGCCAGCAGCTCAGGACAGGGTGCGAAGACCCAGTACTTC. The variable domain in full, with the rest retrieved from reference TRBV7-2 and TRBJ2-5, is GAGVSQSPSNKVTEKGKDVELRCDPISGHTALYWYRQSLGQGLEFLIYFQGNSAPDKSGLPSDRFSAERTGGSVSTLTIQRTQQEDSAVYLCASSSGQGAKTQYFGPGTRLLVL.

This clonotype was found a few times. The chain uses TRBV5-1 and TRBJ1-2; 9 nucleotides align to TRBD1. Germline CDR1 SGHRS, CDR2 YFSETQ. The trim removed 0 bases at V and 4 bases at J, leaving 4 bases unmatched. The CDR3 runs to 15 residues. The CDR3 DNA reads as TGCGCCAGCAGCTTGGCAACGGGACAGGGCTATGGCTACACCTTC. This translates into CASSLATGQGYGYTF.

This clonotype came up a few times. The rearrangement links TRBV5-5 to TRBJ2-2; the D is unclear. The germline V and J ends were trimmed by 1 base and 1 base, with 8 bases remaining between them. The length of the CDR3 is 15 residues. Germline V gives CDR1 SGHKS, CDR2 YYEKEE (reference sequence). The chain's CDR3 is CASSLILLNTGELFF. The CDR3 DNA reads TGTGCCAGCAGCTTGATTCTTTTGAACACCGGGGAGCTGTTTTTT.

The chain carries TRBV20-1 and TRBJ1-1; no clear D gene. V lost 3 bases and J lost 0, with 11 bases in between. There are 14 residues in the CDR3. Germline assignment: CDR1 DFQATT and CDR2 SNEGSKA (reference sequence). Here the CDR3 DNA reads TGCAGTGCTAGGGATATGGGCTTGAACACTGAAGCTTTCTTT. It encodes CSARDMGLNTEAFF.

This clonotype was observed a few times. The rearrangement links TRBV7-2 to TRBJ2-1; 9 nucleotides align to TRBD2. J gave up 5 bases and V 1 base, and 3 bases lay outside the gene matches. CDR1 is SGHTA and CDR2 is FQGNSA in the germline V gene. The CDR3 sequence is 15 residues long. CDR3 sequence reads: CASSLEAGGHNEQFF. In nucleotides, the CDR3 is TGTGCCAGCAGCTTAGAAGCGGGGGGTCACAATGAGCAGTTCTTC.

This clonotype has a handful of counts. The chain links TRBV12-3 or TRBV12-4 to TRBJ1-5; the D gene is possibly TRBD1 (5 bases). Trimming cost V 2 bases and J 0 bases, with 8 bases left between them. The CDR3 has 15 residues. CDR3 amino acids: CASSLRQISNQPQHF. The CDR3 DNA sequence: TGTGCCAGCAGTTTAAGACAGATTAGCAATCAGCCCCAGCATTTT.

In this sample, this clonotype turned up a few times. The chain employs TRBV7-2 and TRBJ2-7, with D possibly being TRBD2 (6 bases). The CDR3 covers 14 residues. The V gene's germline CDR1 is SGHTA and CDR2 FQGNSA. V was shortened by 0 bases and J by 2 bases, with 8 bases between the two germline ends. CDR3 nucleotides: TGTGCCAGCAGCTTAGCGACGGGGGCCTACGAGCAGTACTTC. Its protein is CASSLATGAYEQYF.

This clonotype has only a few counts. V usage is TRBV5-5 and J usage is TRBJ2-1; 10 nucleotides match TRBD1. Trimming took 4 bases from V and 8 from J; bases not matched to a gene: 6. This CDR3 is built from 14 residues. CDR1 is SGHKS and CDR2 is YYEKEE in the germline V gene (reference sequence). CDR3 residues: CASSPGTGVHEQFF. As DNA, the CDR3 is TGTGCCAGCAGCCCCGGGACAGGGGTTCATGAGCAGTTCTTC.

The V call is TRBV18, the J call TRBJ1-1, with D possibly being TRBD1 (5 bases). The CDR3 runs to 13 residues. CDR1 and CDR2 (germline): KGHSH, LQKENI. V lost 2 bases and J 11 bases, leaving 15 bases between the germline ends. CDR3 bases: TGTGCCAGCTCACCAATGTCAGTATGGGGGGCTTTCTTT. Translating it yields CASSPMSVWGAFF.

The chain joins TRBV5-6 to TRBJ2-2, with D hard to call. The CDR3 length is 14 residues. CDR1 is SGHDT and CDR2 is YYEEEE in the germline V gene. V was trimmed by 5 bases and J by 2 bases, leaving 10 bases between them. This chain's CDR3 is CASRYTANTGELFF. CDR3 bases: TGTGCCAGCAGGTACACAGCTAACACCGGGGAGCTGTTTTTT.

J is TRBJ2-7 and V is TRBV4-2; 7 bases are shared with TRBD1. Germline CDR1 and CDR2: LGHNA and YNFKEQ. The junction had 6 bases not matched to a gene; V was cut back by 4 bases and J by 6 bases. There are 13 residues in the CDR3. The DNA for the CDR3 is TGTGCCAGCAGCCTAGACAGGGTCTGCGAGCAGTACGTC. This gives the protein CASSLDRVCEQYV.

The chain combines TRBV3-1 with TRBJ2-7, with a tentative D call TRBD2 (5 bases). V was cut by 4 bases and J by 6 bases, with 13 bases left in between. The CDR3 runs to 13 residues. In germline, CDR1 is LGHDT, CDR2 YNNKEL (reference sequence). The CDR3 protein is CASSPGPRGEQYV. CDR3 bases: TGTGCCAGCAGCCCCGGCCCCCGGGGCGAGCAGTACGTC.

In regard to this clonotype: The junction and the germline gene differ at one end; a read error may be behind it. The chain is built from TRBV5-1 and TRBJ1-2; D ambiguous. The CDR3 covers 14 residues. From germline, CDR1 is SGHRS and CDR2 YFSETQ. Written as DNA, the CDR3 is TGCGCCAGCAGCTTACAGCCTACTAACTGTGGCTACACCTTC. Translated: CASSLQPTNCGYTF.

This clonotype occurred a few times. This chain joins TRBV2 and TRBJ2-2; D assignment may be TRBD1 or TRBD2 (5 bases each). The CDR3 is 13 amino acids. CDR1 and CDR2 from the germline V gene are SNHLY and FYNNEI. The V end was cut by 2 bases, the J end by 8 bases, with 9 bases between. The CDR3 sequence is CASSEQGVGELFF. CDR3 bases: TGTGCCAGCAGTGAACAGGGAGTGGGGGAGCTGTTTTTT.

This clonotype was seen only a few times. The chain has TRBV7-2 and TRBJ2-5; D gene unclear. V lost 4 bases and J 5 bases, leaving 11 bases between the germline ends. The CDR3 totals 13 residues. The V gene's germline CDR1 is SGHTA and CDR2 FQGNSA. The CDR3 is CASSSSRLETQYF. CDR3 sequence (DNA): TGTGCCAGCAGCTCGTCTCGGCTGGAGACCCAGTACTTC.

The chain joins TRBV5-6 to TRBJ2-5; no firm D call. CDR1 is SGHDT, CDR2 YYEEEE, per germline. The length of the CDR3 is 13 residues. The V end was cut by 5 bases, the J end by 0 bases, with 8 bases between. For the CDR3, the DNA is TGTGCCAGCAGTTCACGGGACCAAGAGACCCAGTACTTC. This codes for CASSSRDQETQYF.

This clonotype was detected a few times. The chain carries TRBV2 and TRBJ2-1; perhaps TRBD2 as D (7 bases). CDR1 is SNHLY, CDR2 FYNNEI, per germline. The V gene lost 1 base and the J gene lost 0 bases, with 10 bases spanning the gap. This CDR3 spans 16 amino acids. The CDR3 DNA sequence: TGTGCCAGCAGTGAAGAGGGGGGGAGCTCCTACAATGAGCAGTTCTTC. It codes for CASSEEGGSSYNEQFF.

This clonotype has only a few counts. V usage is TRBV20-1 and J usage is TRBJ1-2, with a possible D match to TRBD1 (5 bases). Germline assignment: CDR1 DFQATT and CDR2 SNEGSKA (reference sequence). The CDR3 spans 13 residues. Deletions cut 5 bases from V and 3 bases from J, with 13 bases between. The CDR3 bases are TGCAGTGCTTCTAGGGGAACCTACTATGGCTACACCTTC. Protein: CSASRGTYYGYTF.